This T cell receptor beta chain was profiled in a study of blood T cell repertoires in COVID-19 (dated by TCRdb to 2019 to 2021). Study-level background: The collaborator samples originated in the United States, Italy and Spain and spanned the acute and convalescent phases of COVID-19. The material from the prospective study consisted of cDNA or gDNA derived from T cells, B-cell-depleted T cells, or PBMCs. Deeply sampled blood TCRbeta repertoires from subjects exposed to, actively infected with, or recovered from COVID-19 were included in the dataset. The repertoires were released in a freely available public database meant as a resource for research on the immune response to SARS-CoV-2. The samples were drawn from two sources: the first 160 participants of the ongoing ImmuneRACE study, and approximately 1,300 subjects contributed by 6 global collaborators. Nearly every sample came with metadata listing a de-identified subject ID, COVID-19 status, age in years and sex. Where available, HLA class I and class II types were obtained from metadata supplied by the sample provider rather than from assay-based typing. The paper as a whole reports these results and caveats: Clinical and demographic metadata were provided uncurated, with the amount varying by source and participant.

The immunoSEQ Assay, a bias-controlled multiplex PCR, was used to amplify TCRbeta CDR3 regions from genomic DNA. In the paper's pipeline: The number of nucleated cells in each sample was estimated from the amplification of reference gene primers within the assay. Sequence reads were collapsed and filtered to measure the absolute abundance of every unique TCRbeta CDR3 rearrangement. For each sample, productive Simpson clonality was calculated as the square root of Simpson's diversity index over productive rearrangements. TCRdb retrieved this table from immuneACCESS and kept in-frame rearrangements only. Not all clones are present; in checked studies, unresolved V genes account for under half, and no reason is known for the remainder. V and J calls and clone size are as listed in that table; D and trimming were resolved from the DNA. This sample has some 350,000 clones in its table, and 70% to 90% of those were observed once. The ten largest account for about 3% of the sample.

The collaborating institutions used their own protocols to collect whole blood in K2EDTA tubes. For TCRbeta analysis, collaborators shipped samples as frozen whole blood, isolated PBMCs, or DNA extracted from either of those sample types. As concerns this clone: Its antigen specificity is not known. Base qualities are not at hand, and no much larger clone is one base apart.

For this chain, trimming is 6 bases at the V end and 2 bases at the J end, and the number of junction bases without a gene match is 10. Taken from the germline V gene, the CDR1 and CDR2 loops are MNHNS and SASEGT. The CDR3 goes from the cysteine to the phenylalanine over 16 residues. The sequence is cut down to CDR3 DNA, 48 bases in frame from base 1. This TCR was recovered from a human donor in a cohort sampled during active COVID-19. The sequence links TRBV6-1 to TRBJ2-3; TRBD1 fits 8 bases in the junction. The sequenced sample consisted of peripheral blood. The sequenced DNA: TGTGCCAGCAGGGAAAGGACAGGGCTGAACACAGATACGCAGTATTTT. Its protein is CASRERTGLNTDTQYF.